This record looks at one T cell receptor (beta chain) sequence and its context. A single count supports this clone. The specificity of this receptor is unknown. Base qualities were left out, and no much larger clone turns up one base away. For the CD8 naive samples, CD45RO-negative cells were positively selected for CCR7, yielding a CD45RA+CCR7+ population from which TemRA cells were excluded. The donors were healthy, HIV-negative adults with no recently reported acute infections or vaccinations. All donors were Caucasian adults living in Nashville, Tennessee, USA. Blood was collected by leukapheresis, and PBMCs were isolated by Ficoll-Histopaque density gradient centrifugation and then cryopreserved in liquid nitrogen vapor phase. Analytical flow cytometry was used to check the purity and quantity of each magnetically sorted T cell population. Genomic DNA was isolated from each sorted fraction and quantified by UV absorbance on a Nanodrop 2000c.

These data originate in a study of shared clonotypes between healthy human individuals (dated by TCRdb to about 2020). Study-wide context: Two women and a few men aged 18 to 49 years were included in the cohort. To increase sequencing depth and limit assay-specific biases, TCR repertoire library preparation and sequencing were carried out by different laboratories using diverse techniques. Each donor's leukapheresis produced roughly between about 0.9 and 9.5 billion PBMCs. To estimate repertoire size and how much clonotype sharing occurs between individuals, the study deeply sequenced the blood TCR repertoires of about 5 healthy adults. Per donor, three plates each were used for CD4 naive and CD4 memory, two for CD8 naive, and one for CD8 memory. Broad study findings and their caveats: Compared with non-shared clonotypes, the clonotypes found in all four sorted-subset donors had higher generation probabilities. Pairwise subsampling led to the expectation that sequencing depth would affect the degree of clonotype sharing among donors. When a handful of donors were compared, the shared fraction of clonotypes was about 5% for naive CD4, around 3.5% for naive CD8, more than 2% for memory CD4, and around 0.4% for memory CD8. Because the study included a small number of donors, the genetic and exposure-history diversity represented was limited. Sampling was restricted to blood, and TCR repertoires in tissues likely differ from the TCR repertoires found in blood. Incomplete sequencing was indicated by rarefaction of sorted-subset datasets, despite the large sequencing depth. Estimated clonotype richness was generally larger for naive than for memory subsets.

Using the deep immunoSEQ assay, multiplex PCR amplified TCR CDR3 regions from genomic DNA. Extracted genomic DNA from each cell subset was distributed evenly across all wells of several immunoSEQ 96-well plates, and each plate was treated as a replicate. For sorted subsets, about 0.2 ug genomic DNA, equal to 25,000 to 35,000 T cell genomes, was loaded into each replicate PCR. Purified libraries were measured with a Qubit 3.0 fluorometer, size-checked on a Bioanalyzer 2100, and measured again with the KAPA Library Quantification kit. A separate single-read 150-cycle Illumina NextSeq 550 flow cell was used to sequence each immunoSEQ 96-well plate. Concerning the study's data processing: The immunoSEQ output contained only junctional sequences without quality scores, so filtering could not match that applied to full-length reads. To assign V/J genes and CDR3, sequences were annotated against IMGT germline references using PyIR, a Python wrapper for IgBLAST v1.9. Any read was removed if the V/J assignment was weak (E-value above 1e-6), the CDR3 was missing, or the read contained stop codons, out-of-frame junctions, or ambiguous translated residues. V3J clonotypes were defined as sequences sharing an identical inferred V gene, J gene, and CDR3 amino acid sequence. To compute the percentage overlap between repertoires, the number of shared unique clonotypes was divided by the size of the smaller repertoire. Repertoire richness was assessed with RTK rarefaction, the Chao1 estimator, and Recon v2.1 estimates of unobserved clonotypes. Generation probabilities were computed with OLGA for all TCRbeta clonotypes obtained by the gDNA method from several donors. TCRdb re-hosts the immuneACCESS table, in-frame sequences only. Its copies lack some clones; in the studies checked, an unresolved V gene accounts for under half of them, and the cause for the rest is not known. V, J and clone size reflect that table, while D and trimming were determined from the DNA. The sample data list under 2,000,000 clones, and around 96% of these were observed just once. More than 0.9% of the sample comes from the top ten.

CDR1 and CDR2 (SGHAT, FQNNGV) derive from the germline V gene. At the junction V is shortened by 2 bases and J by 5 bases, with 22 bases in between. From cysteine to phenylalanine, the CDR3 is 18 amino acids long. Only the CDR3 DNA is retained, 54 bases long and in frame from the first base. Recombination linked TRBV11-2 to TRBJ2-1; the D gene cannot be resolved reliably. This receptor was identified in a man aged 18 to 29 in good health. Sequencing was carried out using naive CD8+ T cells sorted from blood. The cell subset or site label corresponds to: CD45RA+CCR7+. The DNA sequence is as follows: TGTGCCAGCAGCTTACGGCTAGTCGGCTCCTATTCTAACAATGAGCAGTTCTTC. Its protein product is CASSLRLVGSYSNNEQFF.